This TCR beta chain was sequenced in a study of neurological immune-mediated disorders. TCRdb processed the 5' RACE reads anew with MiXCR; each CDR3 protein has one entry. The repertoire holds some 41,000 distinct CDR3 sequences, with about 14% as singletons. This clonotype has a count of ten or more. Sorted libraries drew on about a million CD4+ or CD8+ T cells. This TCR derives from a woman aged 55-69 years with HTLV-1-associated myelopathy (HAM/TSP). The sequenced sample was CD4+ T cells from blood.

Written as DNA, the CDR3 is TGCGCCAGCAGGATGGAGGCGGGGTCGAATGAGCAGTTCTTC. It yields the protein CASRMEAGSNEQFF. The V and J genes are TRBV5-1 and TRBJ2-1, with a tentative D call TRBD2 (6 bases). CDR3 length equals 14 residues. The V gene's germline CDR1 is SGHRS and CDR2 YFSETQ. V lost 5 bases, J lost 7 bases, and 16 bases lay in between.